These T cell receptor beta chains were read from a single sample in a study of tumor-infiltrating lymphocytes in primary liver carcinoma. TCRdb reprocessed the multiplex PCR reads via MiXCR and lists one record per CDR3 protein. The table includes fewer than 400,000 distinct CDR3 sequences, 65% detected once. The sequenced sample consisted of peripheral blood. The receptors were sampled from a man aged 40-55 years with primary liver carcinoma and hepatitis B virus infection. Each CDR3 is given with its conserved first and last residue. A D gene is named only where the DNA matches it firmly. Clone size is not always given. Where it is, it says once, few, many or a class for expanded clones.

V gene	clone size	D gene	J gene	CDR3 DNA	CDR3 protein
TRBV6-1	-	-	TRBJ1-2	TGTGCCAGCGACGATGAGATAGGGGTGGGCTACACCTTC	CASDDEIGVGYTF
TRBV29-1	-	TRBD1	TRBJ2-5	TGCGGCGTTGAAGGGACAGGGAGGGAGACCCAGTACTTC	CGVEGTGRETQYF
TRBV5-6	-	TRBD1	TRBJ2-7	TGTGCCAGCAGGCCCACCGGGACAGGGTTCTCCTACGAGCAGTACTTC	CASRPTGTGFSYEQYF
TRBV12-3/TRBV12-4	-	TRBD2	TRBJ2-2	TGTGCCAGCATCCTGAGCGGGGACACCGGGGAGCTGTTTTTT	CASILSGDTGELFF
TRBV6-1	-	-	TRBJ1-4	TGTGCCACCTCAGAGACGGCCCCGGGAGAGAAACTGTTTTTT	CATSETAPGEKLFF
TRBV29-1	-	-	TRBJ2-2	TGCAGCGTACTCGGTCCGGGACGCACCGGGGAGCTGTTTTTT	CSVLGPGRTGELFF
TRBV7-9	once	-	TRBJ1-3	TGTGCCAGCAACCTTCTTGGTTCTGGAAACACCATATATTTT	CASNLLGSGNTIYF
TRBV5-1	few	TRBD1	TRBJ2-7	TGCGCCAGCAGCCGTGGGGACAGGACCACCTACGAGCAGTACTTC	CASSRGDRTTYEQYF
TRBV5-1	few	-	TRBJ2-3	TGCGCCAGCAGCATAAGATACACAGATACGCAGTATTTT	CASSIRYTDTQYF
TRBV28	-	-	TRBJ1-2	TGTGCCAGCAGATACCCTGCGAGTTCTTATGGCTACACCTTC	CASRYPASSYGYTF
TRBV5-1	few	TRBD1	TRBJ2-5	TGCGCCAGCAGCTCCGGGACAGCCCAAGAGACCCAGTACTTC	CASSSGTAQETQYF
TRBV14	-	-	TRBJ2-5	TGTGCCAGCAGCCAAGATATTTGGAAGTCTACAAAAGAGACCCAGTACTTC	CASSQDIWKSTKETQYF
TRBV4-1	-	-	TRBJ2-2	TGCGCCACCCAACCCCCCGACCCCGGTTATCCGGTGGGCGGGGAGCTGTTTTTT	CATQPPDPGYPVGGELFF
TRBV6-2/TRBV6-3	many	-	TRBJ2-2	TGTGCCAGCAGTCCCCAGGGGACCGGGGAGCTGTTTTTT	CASSPQGTGELFF
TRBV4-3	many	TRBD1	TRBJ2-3	TGCGCCAGCAGCCAAACAGGGGCGGAAGTGCAGTATTTT	CASSQTGAEVQYF
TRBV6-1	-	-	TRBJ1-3	TGTGCCAGCAGTGATTCGAGACAACCCTCTGGAAACACCATATATTTT	CASSDSRQPSGNTIYF
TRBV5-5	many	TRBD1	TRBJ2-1	TGTGCCAGCAGCCCTGGACAGGGTTCCTACAATGAGCAGTTCTTC	CASSPGQGSYNEQFF
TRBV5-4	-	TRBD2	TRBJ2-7	TGTGCCAGCAGCTTGCCGGGGGGGGCGCAAGAATACGAGCAGTACTTC	CASSLPGGAQEYEQYF
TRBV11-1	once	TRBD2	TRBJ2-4	TGTGCCAGCAGCGCGACTAGCGGGAGTATAGCCAAAGACATTCAGTACTTC	CASSATSGSIAKDIQYF
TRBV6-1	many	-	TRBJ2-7	TGTGCCACCAGCCCTCAGTACGAGCAGTACTTC	CATSPQYEQYF
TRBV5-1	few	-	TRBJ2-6	TGCGCCAGCAGCTTGGGTTTTGAGGGGTCGTCCGGGGCCAACGTCCTGACTTTC	CASSLGFEGSSGANVLTF
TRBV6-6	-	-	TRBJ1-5	TGTACCAGCAGATCAGGGGTGGACAATCAGCCCCAGCATTTT	CTSRSGVDNQPQHF
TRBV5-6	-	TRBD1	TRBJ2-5	TGTGCAAGCGGCTTTCCGGACAGGGGGCTCCAGACCCAGTACTTC	CASGFPDRGLQTQYF
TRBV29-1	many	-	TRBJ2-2	TGCAGCGTTCTCCTGGCGGCCCACACCGGGGAGCTGTTTTTT	CSVLLAAHTGELFF
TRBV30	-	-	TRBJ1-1	TGTGCCCGGAGTCTTACTACGGTGGGCACTGAAGCTTTCTTT	CARSLTTVGTEAFF
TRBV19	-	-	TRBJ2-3	TGTGCCAGTAGCCTACGCCTGAGCACAGATACGCAGTATTTT	CASSLRLSTDTQYF
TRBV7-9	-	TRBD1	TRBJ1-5	TGTGCCAGCAGCTCGGGACAGGGGATCAATCAGCCCCAGCATTTT	CASSSGQGINQPQHF
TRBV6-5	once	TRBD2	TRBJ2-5	TGTGCCACCAGCTACCCCGGGCGGGAGGTGAGAGAGACCCAGTATTTC	CATSYPGREVRETQYF
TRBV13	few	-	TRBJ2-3	TGTGCCAGCAGCTTAGAAGGGGCCGCAGATACGCAGTATTTT	CASSLEGAADTQYF
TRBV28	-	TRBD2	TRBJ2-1	TGTGCCAGCAGTTTAGGAAGCGGGAGGGGTCGCAATGAGCAGTCCTTC	CASSLGSGRGRNEQSF
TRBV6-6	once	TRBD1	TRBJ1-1	TGTGTCAGCAGGAAACAGGGGGCCGCAGACACTGAAGTTTTCTTT	CVSRKQGAADTEVFF
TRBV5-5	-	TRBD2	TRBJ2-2	TGTGGCAGCAGCTCCCAAGCGTCGGGAGGGCGCACCGGGGAGCTGTTTTTT	CGSSSQASGGRTGELFF
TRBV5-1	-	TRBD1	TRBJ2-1	TGCGCCAGCAGCTTGGTAGGACAGGGAGGCCTCTCCTTCAGTGAGCAGTTCTTC	CASSLVGQGGLSFSEQFF
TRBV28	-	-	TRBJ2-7	TGTGCCACCAAGCCCCACAAGCGAAACCGGGACTCTTCCTACGAGCAGTACTTC	CATKPHKRNRDSSYEQYF
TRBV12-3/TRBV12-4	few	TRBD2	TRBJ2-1	TGTGCCAGCAGTCTACTAGCGGGAGTTGAGGGTGAGCAGTTCTTC	CASSLLAGVEGEQFF
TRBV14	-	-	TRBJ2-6	TGTGCCAGCAGCGAAAAGACGGCAGGGGCCAACGTCCTGACTTTC	CASSEKTAGANVLTF
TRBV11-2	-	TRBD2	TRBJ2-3	TGTGCCAGTAGTCCTACCGGGACTAGCGGGAGAGATATGCAGTATTTT	CASSPTGTSGRDMQYF
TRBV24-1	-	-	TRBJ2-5	TGTGCCACCAGTGATGTTGGAGAGACCCAGTACTTC	CATSDVGETQYF
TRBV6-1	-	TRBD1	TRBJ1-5	TGTGCCAGCAGATTGGGACAGGGCAATCGGCCCCAGCATTTT	CASRLGQGNRPQHF
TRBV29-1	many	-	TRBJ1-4	TGCAGCGTTCGGGGAGGGCTCGGCCGTAATGAAAAACTGTTTTTT	CSVRGGLGRNEKLFF
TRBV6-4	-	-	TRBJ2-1	TGTGCCAGCAGTCCCGGACAGTTGAGCAATGAGCAGTTCTTC	CASSPGQLSNEQFF
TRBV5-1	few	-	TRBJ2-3	TGCGCCAGCAGCTTGGGACAGAACGGAGATACGCAGTATTTT	CASSLGQNGDTQYF
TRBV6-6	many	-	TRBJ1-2	TGTGCCAGCGTTGCTCGGGGGGGCGATGGCTACACCTTC	CASVARGGDGYTF
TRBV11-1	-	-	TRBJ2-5	TGTGCCACCAGCTTCCAAGAGACCCGGTACTTC	CATSFQETRYF
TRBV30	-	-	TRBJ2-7	TGTGCCTGGGGGGCAGGAATGGAGCAGTACTTC	CAWGAGMEQYF
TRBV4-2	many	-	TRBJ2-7	TGTGCCAGCAGCGTCGGGAGTCACTACGAGCAGTACTTC	CASSVGSHYEQYF
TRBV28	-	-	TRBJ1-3	TGTGCCGGCAGTAATGGGGGCTCTGGAAACACCATATATTTT	CAGSNGGSGNTIYF
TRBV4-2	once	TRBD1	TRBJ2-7	TGTGCCCGCAGCCAAGCTTCAGGTCAGGGGGACGAGCAGTACTTC	CARSQASGQGDEQYF